This paragraph covers one T cell receptor beta chain sequence. The target antigen is unknown. Researchers ran the PCR with 60 Vbeta and 13 Jbeta primers. Only in-frame clones appear in the TCRdb table, and some are missing; sequencing was by immunoSEQ multiplex PCR. Here the sample spans 150,000 to 200,000 clones, roughly 80% being singletons. This CDR3 contains 13 residues. Looked up from germline, CDR1 is MNHNY and CDR2 is SVGAGI (reference sequence). V gave up 6 bases and J gave up 2 bases, with 10 bases separating them. The sample is drawn from a study of cytomegalovirus exposure and HLA in healthy donors. Study-level background: When roughly 420 donors were genotyped, roughly 82% of them were found to fall in the Caucasian-associated ancestry cluster. Study conclusions and caveats: Per a prior analysis, the majority of TCR beta V segments were productive roughly 90% or roughly 30% of the time. The study designated some 180 TCR beta chains cytomegalovirus-associated.

Donors sampled were nominally healthy, though unrecorded immune exposures were likely. The rearrangement joins TRBV6-6 to TRBJ1-1; D is unresolved. The receptor was derived from a man aged 45-60 years in good health and CMV-seronegative. Sample: PBMCs. The CDR3 nucleotides read TGTGCCAGCAGGTCCGGGATAAACACTGAAGCTTTCTTT. Its translation is CASRSGINTEAFF.